Each of the 15 T cell receptor beta chains below was sequenced from the same sample in a study of Ad26.COV2.S vaccination and SARS-CoV-2 variants. Assay used: immunoSEQ multiplex PCR; TCRdb lists only in-frame clones, some missing. Of more than 300,000 clones listed, roughly 86% are singletons. Treatment specified: some 20 received Ad26.COV2.S at low or high dose, single or two shots; 5 received placebo; per-sample allocation not given. Day 63 after the first injection of vaccine or placebo was the sampling time. Material: peripheral blood, obtained in a trial of Ad26.COV2.S vaccine versus placebo. All receptors derive from a person aged 18-60 years who received the Ad26.COV2.S COVID-19 vaccine or a placebo.

The rearrangement uses TRBV12-3 or TRBV12-4 and TRBJ1-2; D is undetermined. The CDR3 consists of 12 residues. Deletions cut 4 bases from V and 4 bases from J, with 7 bases between. As DNA, the CDR3 is TGTGCCAGCAGTTCCGATAGCTATGGCTACACCTTC. Its translation is CASSSDSYGYTF.

The chain combines TRBV7-9 with TRBJ2-5, with TRBD2 matching over 8 bases. Germline CDR1 SEHNR, CDR2 FQNEAQ (reference sequence). The V gene end was trimmed by 5 bases and the J gene end by 0 bases; junction bases not matched to a gene: 14. This CDR3 has 18 residues. Here the CDR3 reads CASSPQPRYSGDQETQYF. DNA of the CDR3: TGTGCCAGCAGCCCCCAACCGCGGTATAGCGGGGACCAAGAGACCCAGTACTTC.

The chain links TRBV20-1 to TRBJ1-5; possible D gene TRBD1, 5 bases. V was clipped by 3 bases and J by 0 bases, with 21 bases between them. Germline V CDR1 and CDR2: DFQATT, SNEGSKA (reference sequence). The length of the CDR3 is 18 residues. The CDR3 DNA follows: TGCAGTGCTAGTATGGTGACAGCAACCCAGTATAGCAATCAGCCCCAGCATTTT. Its protein product is CSASMVTATQYSNQPQHF.

The chain recombines TRBV6-6 with TRBJ2-7; 9 nucleotides agree with TRBD1. This CDR3 spans 15 amino acids. V lost 2 bases to trimming and J lost 5 bases; unmatched junction nucleotides: 7. Germline assignment: CDR1 MNHNY and CDR2 SVGAGI (reference sequence). In DNA form, the CDR3 reads TGTGCCAGCAGTTACCCCGGGACAGGGCTCCACGAGCAGTACTTC. Encoded protein: CASSYPGTGLHEQYF.

V is TRBV20-1 and J is TRBJ1-1, with D uncertain. V lost 3 bases and J 11 bases, leaving 10 bases between the germline ends. Germline V gene data show CDR1 as DFQATT and CDR2 as SNEGSKA (reference sequence). This CDR3 comprises 10 residues. CDR3 bases: TGCAGTGCTAGCTCGGGTTGGGCTTTCTTT. This gives the protein CSASSGWAFF.

The V call is TRBV7-9, the J call TRBJ2-1, with D hard to call. CDR3 length equals 11 residues. Germline V gene sequence: CDR1 SEHNR, CDR2 FQNEAQ (reference sequence). V dropped 5 bases and J dropped 2 bases, with 1 base sitting between them. The CDR3 loop reads CASSPYNEQFF. The CDR3 DNA sequence: TGTGCCAGCAGCCCCTACAATGAGCAGTTCTTC.

The chain joins TRBV9 to TRBJ2-5; D may be TRBD1 or TRBD2 (6 bases each). CDR3 length equals 14 residues. CDR1 and CDR2 (germline): SGDLS, YYNGEE. V shed 3 bases and J shed 5 bases, with 14 bases lying between them. This chain's CDR3 is CASSGGGIWETQYF. CDR3 DNA sequence: TGTGCCAGCAGCGGAGGGGGGATCTGGGAGACCCAGTACTTC.

This chain joins TRBV4-3 and TRBJ1-4; D unresolved. The CDR3 consists of 15 residues. The ends were cut back, 0 bases at V and 3 bases at J, with 8 bases in the middle. CDR1 and CDR2 (germline): LGHNA, YSLEER. The CDR3 sequence is CASSQDHQPNEKLFF. In nucleotides, the CDR3 is TGCGCCAGCAGCCAAGATCACCAGCCTAATGAAAAACTGTTTTTT.

The chain is built from TRBV9 and TRBJ2-1, with 11 nucleotides matching TRBD2. After removal of 4 bases from V and 13 bases from J, the junction contained 16 bases not matched to a gene. The length of the CDR3 is 16 residues. CDR1 is SGDLS and CDR2 is YYNGEE in the germline V gene. The CDR3 sequence: CASSPRWGLADLVQFF. The CDR3 bases are TGTGCCAGCAGCCCCCGGTGGGGACTAGCGGACCTAGTTCAGTTCTTC.

The chain uses TRBV15 and TRBJ1-2; unclear D gene. CDR1 is LNHNV and CDR2 is YYDKDF in the germline V gene (reference sequence). The CDR3 consists of 14 residues. Deletions cut 0 bases from V and 6 bases from J, with 11 bases between. Here the CDR3 reads CATSRDWQVNGYTF. The CDR3 nucleotides are TGTGCCACCAGCAGAGACTGGCAGGTTAATGGCTACACCTTC.

The chain combines TRBV7-9 with TRBJ2-7, with 9 bases identical to TRBD2. Looked up from germline, CDR1 is SEHNR and CDR2 is FQNEAQ (reference sequence). J lost 2 bases, V lost 0 bases, and 8 bases had no gene match. The length of the CDR3 is 17 residues. The CDR3 coding sequence is TGTGCCAGCAGCTTAGCGGTGCCTAGCGGGGCCGCCTACGAGCAGTACTTC. Amino acids: CASSLAVPSGAAYEQYF.

The V call is TRBV7-2, the J call TRBJ2-5; 10 bases are shared with TRBD2. Germline V lookup: CDR1 SGHTA, CDR2 FQGNSA. The junction had 12 bases not matched to a gene; V was cut back by 5 bases and J by 6 bases. CDR3 size: 16 residues. CDR3 sequence (DNA): TGTGCCAGCAGCCTCCAGCGGGGGGGCCTCATGAAGACCCAGTACTTC. Its protein is CASSLQRGGLMKTQYF.

The V and J genes are TRBV19 and TRBJ2-5; the match to TRBD2 covers 9 bases. This CDR3 has 14 amino acids. Germline loops: CDR1 LNHDA, CDR2 SQIVND (reference sequence). V was clipped by 5 bases and J by 2 bases; unmatched bases: 3. CDR3 region: CASSSSGGQETQYF. CDR3 DNA: TGTGCCAGTAGTTCGAGCGGGGGGCAAGAGACCCAGTACTTC.

The gene calls are TRBV6-1 and TRBJ1-5; no firm D call. The V gene lost 7 bases and the J gene lost 2 bases, with 6 bases spanning the gap. The CDR3 extends over 12 amino acids. The germline gives CDR1 MNHNS, CDR2 SASEGT. The CDR3 DNA is TGTGCCAGCACTGGGGGCAATCAGCCCCAGCATTTT. Translating it yields CASTGGNQPQHF.

The chain couples TRBV10-3 to TRBJ2-3; the match to TRBD2 covers 8 bases. This CDR3 comprises 14 residues. J lost 3 bases, V lost 4 bases, and 3 bases had no gene match. Looked up from germline, CDR1 is ENHRY and CDR2 is SYGVKD. CDR3 amino acids: CAISGAGATDTQYF. DNA of the CDR3: TGTGCCATCAGTGGAGCGGGGGCAACAGATACGCAGTATTTT.